This T cell receptor (beta chain) is from a study of cytomegalovirus exposure and HLA in healthy donors. General study points: Sequencing depth roughly uniform across donors was assumed in presence/absence analyses. Association with HLA alleles at 0.05 false discovery rate was found for 15,000 to 20,000 TCR beta sequences in a later analysis.

The primer mix had 60 Vbeta and 13 Jbeta primers. The data were produced by immunoSEQ multiplex PCR, yet TCRdb's version contains in-frame clones alone and is incomplete. The sample lists approximately 220,000 clones, roughly 80% seen once, with about 3.1% in the top ten. As regards this clone: Its specificity is unknown.

The CDR3 extends over 14 amino acids. V was pared by 0 bases and J by 11 bases, with 17 bases between. Per germline, CDR1 SNHLY and CDR2 FYNNEI. The TCR sequence derives from a man aged 25-45 years in good health and CMV-seronegative. The chain employs TRBV2 and TRBJ2-7, with D tentatively TRBD2 (6 bases). Input material: PBMCs. The CDR3 spells CASSEARSVREEYF. The CDR3 region has the DNA TGTGCCAGCAGTGAAGCGCGAAGCGTCAGGGAGGAGTACTTC. Combining the CDR3 with reference TRBV2 and TRBJ2-7 gives the whole variable domain EPEVTQTPSHQVTQMGQEVILRCVPISNHLYFYWYRQILGQKVEFLVSFYNNEISEKSEIFDDQFSVERPDGSNFTLKIRSTKLEDSAMYFCASSEARSVREEYFGPGTRLTVT.